A selection of T cell receptor beta chains follows, all from one sample in a study of T cells in Graves' hyperthyroidism and ophthalmopathy. TCRdb reprocessed the multiplex PCR reads via MiXCR and lists one record per CDR3 protein. The sample has a few hundred thousand distinct CDR3 sequences, over 15% seen once. Sequencing was performed on blood. The receptors come from a woman aged 60 to 75 with Graves' ophthalmopathy. Both conserved end residues are part of each CDR3.

J gene: TRBJ1-2
CDR3 length: 16
V gene: TRBV6-5
CDR3 protein: CASSYLGTGKNYGYTF

J gene: TRBJ2-5
CDR3 length: 16
V gene: TRBV5-5
CDR3 protein: CASSLRDRVTQETQYF

J gene: TRBJ1-1
CDR3 length: 15
V gene: TRBV18
CDR3 protein: CASSLHGGANTEAFF

J gene: TRBJ2-1
CDR3 length: 16
V gene: TRBV7-9
CDR3 protein: CASSPEYWRENNEQFF

J gene: TRBJ1-1
CDR3 length: 13
V gene: TRBV4-1
CDR3 protein: CASSQDDFRRAFF

J gene: TRBJ1-2
CDR3 length: 14
V gene: TRBV18
CDR3 protein: CASSPGGSGYGYTF

J gene: TRBJ1-5
CDR3 length: 17
V gene: TRBV7-8
CDR3 protein: CASSPEFGGLSNQPQHF

J gene: -
CDR3 length: 13
V gene: TRBV20-1
CDR3 protein: CSADVGGSYEQFF

J gene: TRBJ1-6
CDR3 length: 15
V gene: TRBV4-3
CDR3 protein: CASSHNRVSNSPLHF

J gene: TRBJ1-2
CDR3 length: 12
V gene: TRBV20-1
CDR3 protein: CSAPAGNYGYTF

J gene: TRBJ2-3
CDR3 length: 15
V gene: TRBV9
CDR3 protein: CASSVEVQGTDTQYF

J gene: TRBJ1-2
CDR3 length: 13
V gene: TRBV20-1
CDR3 protein: CSARQGGNYGYTF

J gene: TRBJ1-2
CDR3 length: 13
V gene: TRBV6-2/TRBV6-3
CDR3 protein: CASSRTANYGYTF

J gene: TRBJ1-2
CDR3 length: 12
V gene: TRBV18
CDR3 protein: CASSPPSPGYTF

J gene: TRBJ2-5
CDR3 length: 16
V gene: TRBV5-1
CDR3 protein: CASSLGVGRWGETQYF

J gene: TRBJ2-7
CDR3 length: 15
V gene: TRBV4-3
CDR3 protein: CASSPVAGGTYEQYF

J gene: TRBJ1-5
CDR3 length: 14
V gene: TRBV15
CDR3 protein: CATSRPTVNQPQHF

J gene: TRBJ2-1
CDR3 length: 14
V gene: TRBV27
CDR3 protein: CASSLSPGTNEQFF

J gene: TRBJ2-1
CDR3 length: 14
V gene: TRBV30
CDR3 protein: CAWGTGRIGNEQFF

J gene: TRBJ1-2
CDR3 length: 14
V gene: TRBV18
CDR3 protein: CASSPTAGEYGYTF

J gene: TRBJ2-2
CDR3 length: 16
V gene: TRBV5-1
CDR3 protein: CASSSTGGHFTGELFF

J gene: TRBJ1-2
CDR3 length: 14
V gene: TRBV3-1
CDR3 protein: CASSQDRQGGGYTF

J gene: TRBJ1-6
CDR3 length: 13
V gene: TRBV5-4
CDR3 protein: CASSGPGESPLHF

J gene: TRBJ2-1
CDR3 length: 14
V gene: TRBV7-9
CDR3 protein: CASSLLAGRDEQFF

J gene: TRBJ1-1
CDR3 length: 13
V gene: TRBV9
CDR3 protein: CASSVVKNTEAFF

J gene: TRBJ2-2
CDR3 length: 15
V gene: TRBV20-1
CDR3 protein: CSASSGGADTGELFF

J gene: TRBJ1-2
CDR3 length: 13
V gene: TRBV6-2/TRBV6-3
CDR3 protein: CASTAWDNYGYTF